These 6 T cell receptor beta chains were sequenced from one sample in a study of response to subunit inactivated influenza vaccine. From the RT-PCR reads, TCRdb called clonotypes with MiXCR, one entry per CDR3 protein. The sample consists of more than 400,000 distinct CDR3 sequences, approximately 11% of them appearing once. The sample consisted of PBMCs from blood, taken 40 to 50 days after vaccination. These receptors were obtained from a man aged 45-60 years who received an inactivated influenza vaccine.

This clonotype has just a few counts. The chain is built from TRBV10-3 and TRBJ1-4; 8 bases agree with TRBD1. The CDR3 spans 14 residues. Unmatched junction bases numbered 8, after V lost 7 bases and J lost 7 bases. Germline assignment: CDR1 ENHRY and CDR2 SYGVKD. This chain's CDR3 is CAITPDRGFEKLFF. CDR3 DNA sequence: TGTGCCATCACCCCCGACAGGGGTTTTGAAAAACTGTTTTTT.

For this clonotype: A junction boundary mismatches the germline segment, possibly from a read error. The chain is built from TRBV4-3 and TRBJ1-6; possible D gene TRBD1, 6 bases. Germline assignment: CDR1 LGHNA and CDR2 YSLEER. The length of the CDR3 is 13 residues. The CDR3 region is CASSHEIQGSPSF. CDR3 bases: TGCGCCAGCAGCCATGAAATACAGGGCTCTCCCTCCTTT.

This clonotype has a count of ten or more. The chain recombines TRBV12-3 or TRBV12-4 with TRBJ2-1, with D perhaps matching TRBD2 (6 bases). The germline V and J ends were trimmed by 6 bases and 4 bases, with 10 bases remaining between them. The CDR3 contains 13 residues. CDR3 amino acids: CASRTREYNEQFF. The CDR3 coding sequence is TGTGCCAGCAGAACTCGGGAGTACAATGAGCAGTTCTTC.

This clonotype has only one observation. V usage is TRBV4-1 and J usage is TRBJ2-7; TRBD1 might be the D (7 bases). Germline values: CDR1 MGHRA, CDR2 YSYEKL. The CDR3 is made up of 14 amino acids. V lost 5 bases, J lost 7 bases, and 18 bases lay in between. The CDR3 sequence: CASSNRDSRGEQYF. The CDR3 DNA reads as TGCGCCAGCAGCAATCGGGACAGTCGGGGGGAGCAGTACTTC.

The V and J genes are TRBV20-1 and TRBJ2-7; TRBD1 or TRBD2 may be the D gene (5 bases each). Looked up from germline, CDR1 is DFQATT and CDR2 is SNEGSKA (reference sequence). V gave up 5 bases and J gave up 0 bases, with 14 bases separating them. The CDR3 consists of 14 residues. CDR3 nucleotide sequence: TGCAGTGCTCTGGGACCCCTTAACTCCTACGAGCAGTACTTC. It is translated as CSALGPLNSYEQYF.

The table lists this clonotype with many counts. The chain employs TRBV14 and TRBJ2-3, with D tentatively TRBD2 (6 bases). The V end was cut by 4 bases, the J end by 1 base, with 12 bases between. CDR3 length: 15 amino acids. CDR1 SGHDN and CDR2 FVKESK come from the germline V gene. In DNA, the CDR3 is TGTGCCAGCAGCCGACTAGTCTTCGGCACAGATACGCAGTATTTT. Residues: CASSRLVFGTDTQYF.